The sequence of this TCR beta chain was determined in a study of early T cells in non-severe SARS-CoV-2 infection. This clonotype was seen ten or more times. MiXCR was run by TCRdb on the 5' RACE reads, yielding one entry per CDR3 protein. The sample lists 50,000 or so distinct CDR3 sequences, approximately 13% occurring once. The sequence derives from an adult who was a healthcare worker with PCR-confirmed SARS-CoV-2 infection or an uninfected control (not recorded which). The source material was whole blood.

CDR3 bases: TGTGCCAGTTCAATCGGACAGAACTCTGGGGCCAACGTCCTGACTTTC. This translates into CASSIGQNSGANVLTF. J is TRBJ2-6 and V is TRBV19, with D perhaps matching TRBD1 (6 bases). Trimming removed 8 bases from V and 0 bases from J, with 14 bases in between. The CDR3 has 16 residues. The germline CDR1 and CDR2 sequences are LNHDA and SQIVND (reference sequence).